These T cell receptor beta chains were read from a single sample in a study of identical twins. A single record per CDR3 protein comes from TCRdb applying MiXCR to the 5' RACE reads. Of about 220,000 distinct CDR3 sequences listed, around 6.5% are singletons. In addition, the sample was reused for a study of T cells expressing NK-cell markers.

Material: CD8+ T cells sorted from blood. The origin of the receptors is a young woman in good health. CDR3s include the opening cysteine and the closing phenylalanine or tryptophan.

v_call: TRBV11-2; cdr3_aa: CASSQDLTYEQYF
v_call: TRBV5-5; cdr3_aa: CASSLDGTLGPDTQYF
v_call: TRBV7-9; cdr3_aa: CASSLWGANTEAFF
v_call: TRBV12-3/TRBV12-4; cdr3_aa: CASRKGTVGEQYF
v_call: TRBV4-1; cdr3_aa: CASSQGRQGDTEAFF
v_call: TRBV4-1; cdr3_aa: CASSQENSHYGYTF
v_call: TRBV9; cdr3_aa: CASSVSGLAGGRQETQYF
v_call: TRBV5-6; cdr3_aa: CASQSQGYSYEQYF
v_call: TRBV7-9; cdr3_aa: CASPPAAAAGELFF
v_call: TRBV15; cdr3_aa: CATSQGNQPQHF
v_call: TRBV7-6; cdr3_aa: CASSLEAGVVSYEQYF
v_call: TRBV7-9; cdr3_aa: CASSPRTSGRPYNEQFF
v_call: TRBV5-1; cdr3_aa: CASSGLAEEQYF
v_call: TRBV9; cdr3_aa: CASSVAPRTGSYEQYF
v_call: TRBV29-1; cdr3_aa: CSVRPLAGSTGELFF
v_call: TRBV13; cdr3_aa: CASSLGKSYEQYF
v_call: TRBV24-1; cdr3_aa: CATSDFGDEQFF
v_call: TRBV28; cdr3_aa: CASSFRGRVGQPQHF
v_call: TRBV7-9; cdr3_aa: CASTDRGSGEQYF
v_call: TRBV6-4; cdr3_aa: CASSDREVTGELFF
v_call: TRBV27; cdr3_aa: CASSSAQGGPNQPQHF
v_call: TRBV20-1; cdr3_aa: CSARSLAGGYEQYF
v_call: TRBV20-1; cdr3_aa: CSASTRDPYEQYF
v_call: TRBV6-1; cdr3_aa: CASRGWAAHNEQFF
v_call: TRBV10-3; cdr3_aa: CASGGHEQFF
v_call: TRBV12-3/TRBV12-4; cdr3_aa: CASRGTGGNTEAFF
v_call: TRBV27; cdr3_aa: CASSISSGSFQETQYF
v_call: TRBV11-2; cdr3_aa: CASRPTGGAFLVETDNEQFF
v_call: TRBV7-2; cdr3_aa: CASSFYGVPYNEQFF
v_call: TRBV15; cdr3_aa: CATSGTEGRTDTQYF
v_call: TRBV7-9; cdr3_aa: CASSFLLTGPTNYGYTF
v_call: TRBV6-1; cdr3_aa: CASSPGGLRGELFF
v_call: TRBV19; cdr3_aa: CASSTPRLAGAYNEQFF
v_call: TRBV7-9; cdr3_aa: CASSVPASTDTQYF
v_call: TRBV13; cdr3_aa: CASSPEGGDTQYF
v_call: TRBV7-2; cdr3_aa: CASSEGRATYEQYF
v_call: TRBV20-1; cdr3_aa: CSAPDVQGQADTQYF
v_call: TRBV5-1; cdr3_aa: CASSLRAGGNLHEQFF
v_call: TRBV9; cdr3_aa: CASRGFGTGELFF
v_call: TRBV19; cdr3_aa: CASKVRETQYF
v_call: TRBV2; cdr3_aa: CASADRGQETQYF
v_call: TRBV29-1; cdr3_aa: CSVLAGAVTDTQYF
v_call: TRBV12-3/TRBV12-4; cdr3_aa: CASSLGSAGGEQYF
v_call: TRBV27; cdr3_aa: CASSLDFRTDTQYF
v_call: TRBV20-1; cdr3_aa: CSARPIGAGGEQYF
v_call: TRBV4-1; cdr3_aa: CASSAGIGPQHF